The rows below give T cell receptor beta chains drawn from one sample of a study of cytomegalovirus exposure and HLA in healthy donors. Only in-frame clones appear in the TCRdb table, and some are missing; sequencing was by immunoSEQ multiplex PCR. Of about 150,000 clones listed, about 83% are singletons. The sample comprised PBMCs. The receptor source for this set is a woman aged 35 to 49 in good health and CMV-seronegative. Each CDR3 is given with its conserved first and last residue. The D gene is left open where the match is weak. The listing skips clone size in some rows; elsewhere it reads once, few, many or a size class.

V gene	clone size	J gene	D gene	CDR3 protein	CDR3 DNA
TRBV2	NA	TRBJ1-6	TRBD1	CASTKLRGNSPLHF	TGTGCCAGCACCAAACTCAGGGGGAATTCACCCCTCCACTTT
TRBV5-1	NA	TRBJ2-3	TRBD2	CASSQLAGGPAPDTQYF	TGCGCCAGCAGCCAACTAGCGGGAGGGCCGGCCCCAGATACGCAGTATTTT
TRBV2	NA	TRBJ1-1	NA	CASSEQGLGNTEAFF	TGTGCCAGCAGTGAGCAGGGGTTAGGGAACACTGAAGCTTTCTTT
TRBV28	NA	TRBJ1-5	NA	CAIAGRSNQPQHF	TGTGCCATCGCCGGGAGGAGCAATCAGCCCCAGCATTTT
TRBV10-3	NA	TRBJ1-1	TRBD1	CAISESGQGGTEAFF	TGTGCCATCAGTGAGTCAGGACAGGGGGGGACTGAAGCTTTCTTT
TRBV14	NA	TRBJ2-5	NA	CASSQRAGIQETQYF	TGTGCCAGCAGCCAAAGGGCAGGGATCCAAGAGACCCAGTACTTC
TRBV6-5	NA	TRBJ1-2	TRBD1	CASTGTGFRGYTF	TGTGCCAGCACCGGGACAGGGTTTCGTGGCTACACCTTC
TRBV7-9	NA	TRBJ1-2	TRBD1	CASSLAQGGGYTF	TGTGCCAGCAGCTTAGCCCAGGGGGGAGGCTACACCTTC
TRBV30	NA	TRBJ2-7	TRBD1	CAWGDRSYEQYF	TGTGCCTGGGGGGACAGGTCCTACGAGCAGTACTTC
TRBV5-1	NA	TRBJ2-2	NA	CASSFGQYTGELFF	TGCGCCAGCAGCTTTGGGCAGTACACCGGGGAGCTGTTTTTT
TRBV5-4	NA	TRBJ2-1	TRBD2	CASNLATLLAGGGEQFF	TGTGCCAGCAACCTCGCGACCTTACTAGCGGGAGGGGGTGAGCAGTTCTTC
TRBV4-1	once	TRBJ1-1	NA	CASSQEGTLGTEAFF	TGCGCCAGCAGCCAAGAGGGCACCCTGGGCACTGAAGCTTTCTTT
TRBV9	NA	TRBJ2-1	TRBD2	CASSPTSGGSNEQFF	TGTGCCAGCAGCCCGACTAGCGGGGGTTCCAATGAGCAGTTCTTC
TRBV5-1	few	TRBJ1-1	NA	CASKTGSSNTEAFF	TGCGCCAGCAAAACAGGGTCCTCGAACACTGAAGCTTTCTTT
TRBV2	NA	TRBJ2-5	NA	CASGAQETQYF	TGTGCCAGCGGGGCACAAGAGACCCAGTACTTC
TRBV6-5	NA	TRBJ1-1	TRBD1	CASSKQGANTEAFF	TGTGCCAGCAGTAAACAGGGGGCGAACACTGAAGCTTTCTTT
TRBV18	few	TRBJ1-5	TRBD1	CASSPQQGDQPQHF	TGTGCCAGCTCACCGCAACAGGGGGATCAGCCCCAGCATTTT
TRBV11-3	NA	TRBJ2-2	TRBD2	CASSSGLAGGPDTGELFF	TGTGCCAGCAGCTCGGGACTAGCGGGAGGGCCGGACACCGGGGAGCTGTTTTTT
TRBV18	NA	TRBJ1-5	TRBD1	CASSPDRGMSNQPQHF	TGTGCCAGCTCACCAGACAGGGGAATGAGTAATCAGCCCCAGCATTTT
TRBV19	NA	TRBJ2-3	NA	CASSTGDTDTQYF	TGTGCCAGTAGTACCGGAGACACAGATACGCAGTATTTT
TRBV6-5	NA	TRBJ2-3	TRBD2	CASSYAGGLDTQYF	TGTGCCAGCAGTTACGCGGGAGGTCTAGATACGCAGTATTTT
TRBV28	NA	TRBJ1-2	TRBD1	CASSLNGGQGNGYTF	TGTGCCAGCAGCCTGAATGGGGGACAGGGAAATGGCTACACCTTC
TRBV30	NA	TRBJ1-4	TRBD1	CAWGGTADRDEKLFF	TGTGCCTGGGGGGGGACAGCCGACCGAGATGAAAAACTGTTTTTT
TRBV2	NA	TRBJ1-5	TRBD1	CASKGARGNQPQHF	TGTGCCAGCAAGGGGGCTCGGGGCAATCAGCCCCAGCATTTT
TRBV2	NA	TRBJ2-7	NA	CASGGVPYEQYF	TGTGCCAGCGGCGGGGTCCCCTACGAGCAGTACTTC
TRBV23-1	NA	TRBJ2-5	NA	CASWRGEGETQYF	TGCGCCAGCTGGAGGGGGGAGGGAGAGACCCAGTACTTC
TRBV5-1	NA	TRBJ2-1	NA	CASSLRLNSGASYNEQFF	TGCGCCAGCAGCTTGAGGCTCAACTCTGGAGCCTCCTACAATGAGCAGTTCTTC
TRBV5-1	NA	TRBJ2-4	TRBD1	CASSLGDRTGVIIQYF	TGCGCCAGCAGCTTGGGAGATCGGACAGGGGTCATCATTCAGTACTTC
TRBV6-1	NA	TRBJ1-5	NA	CASSDKAGGGQPQHF	TGTGCCAGCAGTGATAAGGCGGGGGGAGGTCAGCCCCAGCATTTT
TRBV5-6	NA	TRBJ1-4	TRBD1	CASSPTGESSKLFF	TGTGCCAGCAGCCCCACAGGGGAAAGCTCAAAACTGTTTTTT
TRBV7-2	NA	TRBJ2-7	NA	CASSLSGGSYEQYF	TGTGCCAGCAGCTTATCCGGGGGCTCCTACGAGCAGTACTTC
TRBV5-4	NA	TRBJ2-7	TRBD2	CASSTPGLATNEQYF	TGTGCCAGCAGCACTCCGGGACTAGCAACCAACGAGCAGTACTTC
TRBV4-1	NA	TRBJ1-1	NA	CASSPPSEETLKAFF	TGCGCCAGCAGCCCCCCTTCGGAGGAAACCTTAAAAGCTTTCTTT
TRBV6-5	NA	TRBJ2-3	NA	CASSYGAARTDTQYF	TGTGCCAGCAGTTATGGGGCAGCCCGCACAGATACGCAGTATTTT
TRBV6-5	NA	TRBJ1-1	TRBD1	CASSPGGVRGAQAFF	TGTGCCAGCTCCCCCGGGGGTGTCAGGGGGGCCCAAGCTTTCTTT
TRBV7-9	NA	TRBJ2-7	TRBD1	CASSLDGTGGEEQYF	TGTGCCAGCAGCTTAGATGGGACAGGTGGTGAGGAGCAGTACTTC
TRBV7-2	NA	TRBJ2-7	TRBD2	CASSLGAGVLEQYF	TGTGCCAGCAGCTTGGGAGCGGGGGTACTCGAGCAGTACTTC
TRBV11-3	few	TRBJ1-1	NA	CASSLTGTEAFF	TGTGCCAGCAGCTTAACGGGGACTGAAGCTTTCTTT
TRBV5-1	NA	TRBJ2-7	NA	CASSLAGEPTYEQYF	TGCGCCAGCAGCTTGGCCGGAGAACCCACCTACGAGCAGTACTTC
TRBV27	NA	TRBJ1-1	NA	CASSNQGWDTEAFF	TGTGCCAGCAGTAACCAGGGGTGGGACACTGAAGCTTTCTTT